The following is a T cell receptor (beta chain) sequence with its context. No cognate antigen has been identified for it. The sample holds no much larger clone one base away, and base qualities are not on file. Libraries were constructed by the immunoSEQ multiplex PCR assay. Primary melanoma tumor tissue was subjected to high-throughput sequencing of the T-cell receptor beta chain. On the authors' methods: Among the repertoire analyses were the distribution of insertions and deletions and the sharing of TCRB CDR3 between samples. A gradient-boosted model ranked how well the T-cell fraction predicted outcome compared with histopathological variables. TCRdb stores this immuneACCESS table with in-frame sequences only. Part of the clones is absent; in the studies checked, under half of the shortfall reflects unresolved V genes, and no reason is known for the rest. That table is the source of V, J and clone size, and D and trimming were worked out from the DNA. Within this sample are about 1,000 clones, with roughly four fifths of them counted one time only. Of the sample, more than 4% falls within the top ten clones.

These data originate in a study of primary melanoma T cells and metastatic recurrence (dated by TCRdb to 2018 to 2020). Some background on the complete study: The cohort was made up of around 200 primary melanomas of stage T2 to T4, with thickness greater than 1 mm. Progression-free survival was the clinical outcome compared against the T-cell fraction measured by TCR beta sequencing. Histopathological grading of tumor-infiltrating lymphocytes served as the comparison point for the T-cell fraction derived from sequencing. The study tested whether T-cell fraction and T-cell repertoire clonality in primary melanoma tumors predicted patient outcome. General findings and caveats noted by the study authors: An effective T-cell-mediated antitumor response in primary melanoma was presented by the authors only as a suggestion rather than as a demonstrated mechanism. Adding T-cell fraction to tumor thickness reportedly improved progression-free survival prediction more than adding any other histopathological variable. Regardless of nodal disease, mitotic rate or ulceration status, a T-cell fraction above 20% appeared to be protective. Progression-free survival was reportedly predicted by the tumor T-cell fraction independently of age, mitotic rate, ulceration and thickness.

CDR1 and CDR2 are read off the germline V gene as SQVTM and ANQGSEA. Measured from the cysteine to the phenylalanine, the CDR3 is 15 residues long. Only the CDR3 DNA stays, 45 bases, in frame from base 1. V is reduced by 6 bases and J by 0 bases, leaving a spacing of 17 bases between them. Patients had primary melanoma that had been surgically resected and was considered potentially curable but at risk of metastatic recurrence. What was sequenced was melanoma tumor tissue. This TCR was sampled from a human donor with melanoma. The rearrangement joined TRBV29-1 to TRBJ1-1; a tentative D call is TRBD1 (5 bases match). The base sequence is TGCAGCGTCGGGGGGGGACTTCGGGTGAACACTGAAGCTTTCTTT. Its amino acids are CSVGGGLRVNTEAFF.